This T cell receptor beta chain appears in the sequencing data of a study of blood T cells in healthy people across ages. Study findings and constraints: Both naive CD4+ cell counts and diversity were greater in long-lived donors than in aged donors. The fall in TCR beta diversity per million T cells was roughly linear with age.

PCR was performed a second time for roughly 7 to 11 cycles using a sample-barcoded 5' primer and a J-beta primer mix. TCRdb passed the 5' RACE reads through MiXCR, listing each CDR3 protein once. The sample has about a million distinct CDR3 sequences; 51% are singletons. The CDR3 spans 15 residues. V was pared by 1 base and J by 6 bases, with 14 bases between. Per the germline V gene, CDR1 is LNHNV and CDR2 is YYDKDF (reference sequence). On this clonotype itself: Its antigen remains unknown.

The sequence was collected from a woman aged 55-70 years in good health. The chain has TRBV15 and TRBJ2-3; D unclear. The sequenced sample was blood. The CDR3 region is CATSRVLGPSDTQYF. The CDR3 DNA is TGTGCCACCAGCAGAGTTCTCGGCCCGTCCGATACGCAGTATTTT.